This T cell receptor (beta chain) was recorded in a study of T cells after posttransplantation cyclophosphamide. Points from the study as a whole: Recipient CMV seropositivity and CMV reactivation strongly tracked TRB clonality. Donor CD8+ memory clones often dominated recipient blood repertoires at later times. Tissue-infiltrating T cells from skin or gut overlapped little with blood T cells.

With respect to this clone: Its antigen is undetermined.

Libraries were prepared by immunoSEQ multiplex PCR; TCRdb keeps only in-frame clonotypes and omits some of them. The table shows under 75,000 clones, with just under 95% occurring only once. On the day of bone marrow donation, the related graft donor provided peripheral blood. Sequencing was done on a sample of PBMCs. This receptor was identified in a woman under 40 in good health and a related stem cell transplant donor.

CDR3 DNA sequence: TGTGCCAGCAGCTTTGGGGATCCCCGGGGCAATGAGCAGTTCTTC. It encodes CASSFGDPRGNEQFF. The chain combines TRBV13 with TRBJ2-1; possible D gene TRBD2, 5 bases. V shed 3 bases and J shed 6 bases, with 15 bases lying between them. Germline CDR1 reads PRHDT; CDR2 reads FYEKMQ (reference sequence). The CDR3 loop spans 15 amino acids.